Listed here is a single T cell receptor (beta chain). Repertoires were generated with immunoSEQ multiplex PCR, while TCRdb's copy carries only in-frame clones and drops some. The repertoire consists of over 70,000 clones, with roughly 89% occurring once and the leading ten covering about 9.5%. The data stem from a study of control samples from healthy donors and cancer patients. Germline V lookup: CDR1 MNHEY, CDR2 SVGEGT. V shed 5 bases and J shed 8 bases, with 9 bases lying between them. CDR3 size: 12 residues. The sequenced sample was PBMCs. The chain uses TRBV6-2 or TRBV6-3 and TRBJ1-4; no clear D gene. The receptor's source is a woman between 45 and 60 years old with colorectal cancer. The CDR3: CASSTSREKLFF. Here the CDR3 DNA reads TGTGCCAGCAGTACATCAAGAGAAAAACTGTTTTTT.